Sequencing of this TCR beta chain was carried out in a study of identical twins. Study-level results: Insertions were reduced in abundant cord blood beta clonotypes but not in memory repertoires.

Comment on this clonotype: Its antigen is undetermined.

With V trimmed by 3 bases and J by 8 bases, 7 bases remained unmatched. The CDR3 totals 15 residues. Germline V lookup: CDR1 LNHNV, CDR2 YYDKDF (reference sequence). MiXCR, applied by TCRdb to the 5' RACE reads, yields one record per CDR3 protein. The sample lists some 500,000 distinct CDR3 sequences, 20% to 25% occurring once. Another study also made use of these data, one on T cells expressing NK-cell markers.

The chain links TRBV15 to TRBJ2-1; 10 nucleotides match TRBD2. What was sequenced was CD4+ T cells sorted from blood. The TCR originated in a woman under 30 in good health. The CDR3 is CATSRSGTSVDEQFF. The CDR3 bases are TGTGCCACCAGCAGGTCCGGGACTAGCGTCGATGAGCAGTTCTTC.